This TCR beta chain was sequenced for a study of T-cell memory formation after mild COVID-19. For the study at large: Among the donors, TCR clusters were largely specific to each donor. Study-wide results and limits: A balance of CD4 and CD8 characterized clones contracting day 15 to 85, whereas later expanders leaned CD4+.

Looked up from germline, CDR1 is LNHDA and CDR2 is SQIVND (reference sequence). The V gene lost 5 bases and the J gene lost 6 bases, with 20 bases spanning the gap. The CDR3 totals 16 residues. Using constant-segment primers, 5'RACE produced TCR alpha and TCR beta cDNA libraries carrying sample barcodes and UMIs. Via MiXCR, TCRdb re-called the 5' RACE reads, giving one row per CDR3 protein. The sample lists over 350,000 distinct CDR3 sequences, around 24% occurring once. This clonotype occurred a few times. Its antigen is not identified. Sequencing was done on a sample of PBMCs or a T cell subset sorted from them (not recorded which). The chain employs TRBV19 and TRBJ2-1; tentative D call: TRBD2 (6 bases). The receptor's source is an adult woman who had mild COVID-19 (a few samples of this study predate the infection). Cell type and time point are not known. The CDR3 loop is CASSPGDRLEVNEQFF. The CDR3 coding sequence is TGTGCCAGTAGTCCGGGGGACCGTCTCGAGGTCAATGAGCAGTTCTTC.